Included here is one T cell receptor beta chain sequence, with context. Its antigen is not yet known. One base away there is no much larger clone; base qualities are not given. This sample was taken from a study of blood T cell repertoires in COVID-19 (TCRdb year 2020). Regarding the research as a whole: Samples covering the acute and convalescent phases of COVID-19 were provided by collaborators in the United States, Italy and Spain. The material from the prospective study consisted of cDNA or gDNA derived from T cells, B-cell-depleted T cells, or PBMCs. The dataset comprised deeply sampled blood TCRbeta repertoires from subjects exposed to, actively infected with, or recovered from COVID-19. A freely available public database, intended as a resource for researchers studying the immune response to SARS-CoV-2, is where the repertoires were released. Samples came from the ongoing ImmuneRACE study (first 160 participants) plus 1,254 subjects from 6 global collaborators. Nearly every sample came with metadata listing a de-identified subject ID, COVID-19 status, age in years and sex. Where available, HLA class I and class II types were taken from metadata supplied by the sample provider and were not determined by assay-based typing. The research as a whole found: How much clinical and demographic metadata was included differed by source and by participant, and the metadata was provided uncurated.

For this chain, trimming is 3 bases at the V end and 4 bases at the J end, and the number of junction bases without a gene match is 6. The germline V gene gives CDR1 as SGHRS and CDR2 as YFSETQ. The CDR3, from cysteine to phenylalanine, totals 15 residues. This entry keeps only the CDR3 DNA: 45 bases, framed from base 1. TCRbeta CDR3 regions were amplified from genomic DNA using the immunoSEQ Assay, a bias-controlled multiplex PCR. The original methods were these. The number of nucleated cells in each sample was estimated from the amplification of reference gene primers within the assay. To quantify the absolute abundance of each unique TCRbeta CDR3 rearrangement, sequence reads were collapsed and filtered. For each sample, productive Simpson clonality was calculated by taking the square root of Simpson's diversity index across productive rearrangements. TCRdb re-hosts the immuneACCESS table, in-frame sequences only. Its copies lack some clones; in the studies checked, an unresolved V gene accounts for under half of them, and the cause for the rest is not known. V, J and clone size were drawn from that table, and D and trimming were deduced from the DNA. The sample table lists around 400,000 clones, over 75% of them with a count of one. The biggest ten clones account for about 2.3% of the sample.

At one collaborating source in Seattle, patients were enrolled during active infection and were followed longitudinally through the course of disease. Whole blood was collected in K2EDTA tubes by collaborating institutions according to the institutions' own protocols. Collaborator samples were shipped for TCRbeta analysis as frozen whole blood, isolated PBMCs, or DNA extracted from either sample type. The source is a woman aged 55-70 years with COVID-19, enrolled during active disease. Material for sequencing was peripheral blood. The rearranged chain carries TRBV5-1 and TRBJ2-1; 8 bases in between match TRBD1. The base sequence is TGCGCCAGCAGCTCGACAGGGGATAGTTACAATGAGCAGTTCTTC. Its product reads: CASSSTGDSYNEQFF.